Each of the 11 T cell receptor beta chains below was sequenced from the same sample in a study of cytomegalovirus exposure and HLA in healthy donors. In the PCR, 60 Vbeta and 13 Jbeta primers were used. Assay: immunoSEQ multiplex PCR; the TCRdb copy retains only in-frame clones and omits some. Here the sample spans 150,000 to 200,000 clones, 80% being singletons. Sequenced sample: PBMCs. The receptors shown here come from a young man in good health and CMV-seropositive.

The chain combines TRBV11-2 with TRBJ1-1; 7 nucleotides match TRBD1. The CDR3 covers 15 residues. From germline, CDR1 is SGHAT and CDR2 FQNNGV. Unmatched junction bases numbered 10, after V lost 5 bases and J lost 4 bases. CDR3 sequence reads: CASSVRDRVSTEAFF. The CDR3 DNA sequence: TGTGCCAGCAGCGTCCGGGACAGAGTGTCCACTGAAGCTTTCTTT.

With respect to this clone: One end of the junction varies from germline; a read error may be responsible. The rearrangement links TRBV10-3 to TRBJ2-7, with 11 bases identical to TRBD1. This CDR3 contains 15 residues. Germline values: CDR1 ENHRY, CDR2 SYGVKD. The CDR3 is CVISEPGQGAYEQYF. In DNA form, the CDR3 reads TGTGTCATCAGTGAGCCGGGACAGGGGGCCTACGAGCAGTACTTC.

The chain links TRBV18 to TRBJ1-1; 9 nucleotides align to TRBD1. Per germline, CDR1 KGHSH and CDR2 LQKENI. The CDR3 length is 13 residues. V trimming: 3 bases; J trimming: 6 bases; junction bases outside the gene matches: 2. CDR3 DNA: TGTGCCAGCTCACCGGGACAGGGCTCTGAAGCTTTCTTT. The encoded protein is CASSPGQGSEAFF. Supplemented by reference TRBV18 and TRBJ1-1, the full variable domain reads NAGVMQNPRHLVRRRGQEARLRCSPMKGHSHVYWYRQLPEEGLKFMVYLQKENIIDESGMPKERFSAEFPKEGPSILRIQQVVRGDSAAYFCASSPGQGSEAFFGQGTRLTVV.

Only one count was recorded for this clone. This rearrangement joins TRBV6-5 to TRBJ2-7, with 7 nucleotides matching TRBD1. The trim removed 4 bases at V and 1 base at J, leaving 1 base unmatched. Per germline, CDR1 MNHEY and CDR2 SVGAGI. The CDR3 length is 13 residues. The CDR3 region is CASSLQGSYEQYF. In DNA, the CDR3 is TGTGCCAGCAGTTTACAGGGGTCCTACGAGCAGTACTTC.

CDR3 coding DNA: TGTGCCAGCAGCATCCTGGACAGAAGCTCTGGGGCCAACGTCCTGACTTTC. Translation: CASSILDRSSGANVLTF. The rearrangement joins TRBV7-9 to TRBJ2-6, with TRBD1 as a possible D gene (6 bases). The V gene's germline CDR1 is SEHNR and CDR2 FQNEAQ (reference sequence). The CDR3 is made up of 17 amino acids. The V gene lost 5 bases and the J gene lost 0 bases, with 14 bases spanning the gap.

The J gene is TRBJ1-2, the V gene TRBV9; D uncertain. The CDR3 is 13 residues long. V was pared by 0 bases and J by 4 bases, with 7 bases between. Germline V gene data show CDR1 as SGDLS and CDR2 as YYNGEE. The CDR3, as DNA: TGTGCCAGCAGCGTAGGGTCGGTCTATGGCTACACCTTC. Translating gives CASSVGSVYGYTF.

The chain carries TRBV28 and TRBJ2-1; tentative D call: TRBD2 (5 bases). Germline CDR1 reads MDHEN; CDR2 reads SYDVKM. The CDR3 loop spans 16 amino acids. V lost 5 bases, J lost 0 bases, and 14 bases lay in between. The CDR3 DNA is TGTGCCAGCAGTAGGCTGGACTCGAGCTCCTACAATGAGCAGTTCTTC. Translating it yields CASSRLDSSSYNEQFF.

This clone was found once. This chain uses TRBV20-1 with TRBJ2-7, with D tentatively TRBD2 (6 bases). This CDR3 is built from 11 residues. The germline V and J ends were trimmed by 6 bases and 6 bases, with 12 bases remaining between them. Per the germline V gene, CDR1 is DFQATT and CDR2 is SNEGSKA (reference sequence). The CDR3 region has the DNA TGCAGTGCACGACTAGTGAGCGAGCAGTACTTC. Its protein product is CSARLVSEQYF.

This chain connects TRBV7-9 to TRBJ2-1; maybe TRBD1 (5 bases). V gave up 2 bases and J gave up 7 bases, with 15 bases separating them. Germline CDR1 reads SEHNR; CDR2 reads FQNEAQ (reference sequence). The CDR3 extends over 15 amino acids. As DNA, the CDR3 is TGTGCCAGCAGCTTATCCACCCCAGGGCTGAATGAGCAGTTCTTC. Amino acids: CASSLSTPGLNEQFF.

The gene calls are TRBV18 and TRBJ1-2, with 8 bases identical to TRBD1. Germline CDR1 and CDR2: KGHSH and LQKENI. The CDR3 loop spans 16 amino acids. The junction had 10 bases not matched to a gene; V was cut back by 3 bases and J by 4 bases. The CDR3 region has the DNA TGTGCCAGCTCACCCACAGCAGGGGGCGGAGGCTATGGCTACACCTTC. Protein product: CASSPTAGGGGYGYTF.

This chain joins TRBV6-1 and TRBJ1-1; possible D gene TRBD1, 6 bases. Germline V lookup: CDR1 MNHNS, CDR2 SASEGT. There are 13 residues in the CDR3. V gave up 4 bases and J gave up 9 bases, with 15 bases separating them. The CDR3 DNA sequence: TGTGCCAGCAGTGCCGGGACATTGGCCCAAGCTTTCTTT. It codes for CASSAGTLAQAFF.